The 27 T cell receptor beta chains below all came from one sample that was sequenced in a study of T cells in Graves' hyperthyroidism and ophthalmopathy. It was RNA transcripts that yielded the amplified TCR beta CDR3 regions. The HTBI primer set served for first-round RT-PCR of the TCR CDR3. Via MiXCR, TCRdb re-called the multiplex PCR reads, giving one row per CDR3 protein. The sample holds approximately 300,000 distinct CDR3 sequences, around 20% seen once. Material: blood. The receptor set was obtained from a man in his forties or fifties with Graves' ophthalmopathy.

As concerns this clonotype: This may be a read error: a much more frequent sequence differs by one nucleotide. This chain joins TRBV27 and TRBJ2-3, with 7 bases aligning to TRBD1. The length of the CDR3 is 17 residues. Germline CDR1 and CDR2: MNHEY and SMNVEV (reference sequence). CDR3 DNA: TGTGCCAGCACCCCATTCTGGGGATCCTCGGGGACAGATACGCGGTATTTT. Residues: CASTPFWGSSGTDTRYF.

This clonotype was detected many times. The V and J genes are TRBV6-1 and TRBJ1-1; a weak D match, TRBD1 (5 bases). The CDR3 has 16 amino acids. V lost 4 bases to trimming and J lost 5 bases, with 20 bases between them. CDR1 is MNHNS and CDR2 is SASEGT in the germline V gene. For the CDR3, the DNA is TGTGCCAGCAGTGTATGGCAGGGACGGGTGGGGACTGAAGCTTTCTTT. Protein product: CASSVWQGRVGTEAFF.

This clonotype was picked up a small number of times. The chain joins TRBV7-3 to TRBJ2-6; TRBD1 might be the D (6 bases). The CDR3 is 18 residues long. Germline assignment: CDR1 SGHTA and CDR2 FQGTGA. The V gene lost 5 bases and the J gene lost 0 bases, with 17 bases spanning the gap. CDR3 coding DNA: TGTGCCAGCAGCCCGGAGGACAGCAGATCCTCTGGGGCCAACGTCCTGACTTTC. Its translation: CASSPEDSRSSGANVLTF.

The V gene is TRBV12-3 or TRBV12-4, the J gene TRBJ1-4; possible D gene TRBD1, 6 bases. This CDR3 is built from 17 residues. V lost 7 bases, J lost 0 bases, and 18 bases lay in between. Here the CDR3 reads CASMKQGSGSTNEKLFF. In DNA form, the CDR3 reads TGTGCCAGCATGAAACAGGGCAGCGGTTCAACTAATGAAAAACTGTTTTTT.

This clonotype appeared many times. This chain connects TRBV3-1 to TRBJ1-4; no reliable D call. Germline CDR1 reads LGHDT; CDR2 reads YNNKEL (reference sequence). Trimming removed 1 base at V and 6 bases at J, with 6 bases between. This CDR3 is 13 amino acids long. The CDR3, as DNA: TGTGCCAGCAGCCAAGCTGGGGATGAAAAACTGTTTTTT. Translating it yields CASSQAGDEKLFF.

The chain couples TRBV27 to TRBJ1-4; D call uncertain. Trimming removed 6 bases from V and 3 bases from J, with 14 bases in between. CDR1 and CDR2 (germline): MNHEY, SMNVEV (reference sequence). CDR3 length equals 15 residues. This chain's CDR3 is CASSPKSVANEKLFF. The CDR3 DNA reads TGTGCCAGCAGCCCCAAATCAGTGGCTAATGAAAAACTGTTTTTT.

In its sample, this clonotype was seen many times. The chain links TRBV12-3 or TRBV12-4 to TRBJ1-2; D is ambiguous. There are 14 residues in the CDR3. Trimming removed 1 base from V and 2 bases from J, with 8 bases in between. The CDR3 loop reads CASSLVGGNYGYTF. The CDR3 region has the DNA TGTGCCAGCAGTTTAGTCGGTGGGAACTATGGCTACACCTTC.

The genes are TRBV6-1 and TRBJ2-7; 8 nucleotides line up with TRBD2. The CDR3 consists of 13 residues. The junction had 5 bases not matched to a gene; V was cut back by 7 bases and J by 3 bases. Germline values: CDR1 MNHNS, CDR2 SASEGT. The CDR3 is CASIAGLGYEQYF. CDR3 DNA sequence: TGTGCCAGCATAGCGGGGCTCGGCTACGAGCAGTACTTC.

V and J are TRBV9 and TRBJ1-6; D unclear. Germline lookup yields CDR1 SGDLS and CDR2 YYNGEE. V lost 0 bases and J 8 bases, leaving 6 bases between the germline ends. The CDR3 totals 13 residues. The CDR3 DNA is TGTGCCAGCAGCGTAGGCGACGATTCACCCCTCCACTTT. Its protein is CASSVGDDSPLHF.

This rearrangement joins TRBV10-3 to TRBJ1-5; D may be TRBD1 (5 bases). CDR3 length: 15 residues. Germline values: CDR1 ENHRY, CDR2 SYGVKD. Trimming stripped 0 bases from V and 0 bases from J, with 6 bases between. The CDR3 loop is CAISESTVSNQPQHF. The CDR3 coding sequence is TGTGCCATCAGTGAGTCGACAGTTAGCAATCAGCCCCAGCATTTT.

This clonotype has at least ten counts. The V and J genes are TRBV7-3 and TRBJ2-1, with a tentative D call TRBD2 (6 bases). Germline values: CDR1 SGHTA, CDR2 FQGTGA. CDR3 size: 13 residues. Trimming removed 5 bases at V and 6 bases at J, with 11 bases between. The CDR3 sequence is CASSAGLLNEQFF. CDR3 nucleotides: TGTGCCAGCAGCGCCGGACTACTCAATGAGCAGTTCTTC.

V gene TRBV12-3 or TRBV12-4 combines with J gene TRBJ1-5; maybe TRBD1 (5 bases). Trimming removed 7 bases at V and 6 bases at J, with 16 bases between. The CDR3 has 14 residues. This CDR3 is CASTPGGGGQPQHF. The CDR3, as DNA: TGTGCCAGCACCCCCGGGGGTGGCGGTCAGCCCCAGCATTTT.

This clonotype was seen many times. The rearrangement joins TRBV2 to TRBJ2-3; D gene unclear. V lost 2 bases, J lost 14 bases, and 14 bases lay in between. Germline V gene sequence: CDR1 SNHLY, CDR2 FYNNEI. The CDR3 is 12 amino acids. The CDR3 region is CASSEIRPVAYF. Here the CDR3 DNA reads TGTGCCAGCAGTGAAATTCGGCCCGTCGCGTATTTT.

This clonotype has just a few counts. The chain carries TRBV28 and TRBJ2-7; D remains unclear. V was cut by 3 bases and J by 3 bases, with 6 bases left in between. The germline V gene has CDR1 MDHEN and CDR2 SYDVKM. The CDR3 totals 12 residues. CDR3 bases: TGTGCCAGCAGTTTTAACTTCTACGAGCAGTACTTC. It yields the protein CASSFNFYEQYF.

This clonotype was seen many times. J is TRBJ2-7 and V is TRBV6-8, with 11 bases that match TRBD2. CDR1 is MNHGY and CDR2 is SAAAGT in the germline V gene. V lost 1 base to trimming and J lost 3 bases; unmatched junction nucleotides: 11. This CDR3 region has 18 residues. CDR3 bases: TGTGCCAGCAGTTACTGGACTTATAGCGGGAGGGCCCACTACGAGCAGTACTTC. It specifies CASSYWTYSGRAHYEQYF.

The chain recombines TRBV11-2 with TRBJ2-1; TRBD2 aligns across 14 bases. The germline gives CDR1 SGHAT, CDR2 FQNNGV. V was pared by 4 bases and J by 5 bases, with 7 bases of the junction left unmatched. The length of the CDR3 is 17 residues. This CDR3 is CASSWGLAGVGNNEQFF. The DNA for the CDR3 is TGTGCCAGCAGCTGGGGACTAGCGGGAGTAGGGAACAATGAGCAGTTCTTC.

This clonotype was counted ten times or more. The gene calls are TRBV6-1 and TRBJ1-1, with unresolved D. Trimming removed 1 base at V and 1 base at J, with 7 bases between. Germline-derived CDR1 and CDR2 are MNHNS and SASEGT. CDR3 length: 14 amino acids. The CDR3 coding sequence is TGTGCCAGCAGTGAAGGACCGGCGAACACTGAAGCTTTCTTT. Residues: CASSEGPANTEAFF.

There are a few counts of this clonotype. The J gene is TRBJ2-1, the V gene TRBV30; D gene uncertain. Germline CDR1 is GTSNPN and CDR2 is SVGIG (reference sequence). With 5 bases removed from V and 0 bases from J, the gap between germline ends came to 8 bases. CDR3 length: 13 amino acids. CDR3 amino acids: CAWAESSYNEQFF. In DNA form, the CDR3 reads TGTGCCTGGGCGGAGAGCTCCTACAATGAGCAGTTCTTC.

CDR3: CASPNGELFF. Written as DNA, the CDR3 is TGTGCCAGCCCCAACGGGGAGCTGTTTTTT. The chain employs TRBV6-2 or TRBV6-3 and TRBJ2-2; D not certain. CDR1 is MNHEY and CDR2 is SVGEGT in the germline V gene. V was clipped by 8 bases and J by 7 bases, with 5 bases between them. The CDR3 totals 10 residues.

This clonotype was recorded many times. The chain employs TRBV5-1 and TRBJ2-7; D remains ambiguous. V gave up 1 base and J gave up 2 bases, with 10 bases separating them. The length of the CDR3 is 14 residues. The germline V gene encodes CDR1 SGHRS and CDR2 YFSETQ. The CDR3 DNA follows: TGCGCCAGCAGCTTGACGGCCGGCCCCTACGAGCAGTACTTC. As protein: CASSLTAGPYEQYF.

This chain joins TRBV6-2 or TRBV6-3 and TRBJ1-4, with D perhaps matching TRBD1 (6 bases). Germline V CDR1 and CDR2: MNHEY, SVGEGT. The CDR3 is made up of 14 amino acids. V was shortened by 6 bases and J by 5 bases, with 13 bases between the two germline ends. CDR3 in amino acids: CASRGHPSNEKLFF. The CDR3 DNA is TGTGCCAGCAGGGGACATCCGTCAAATGAAAAACTGTTTTTT.

This clonotype was found a few times. The gene calls are TRBV9 and TRBJ2-1, with D possibly TRBD2 on 6 matching bases. Trimming left V 0 bases short and J 5 bases short, with 15 bases between. The length of the CDR3 is 16 residues. Germline V gene lookup returns CDR1 SGDLS and CDR2 YYNGEE. The CDR3 nucleotides are TGTGCCAGCAGCGTAGAGTTCGCGGGAAGGGACAATGAGCAGTTCTTC. The encoded protein is CASSVEFAGRDNEQFF.

This clonotype has a handful of counts. The V and J genes are TRBV2 and TRBJ1-3; a possible D gene is TRBD1 (5 bases). This CDR3 is 14 amino acids long. V was trimmed by 9 bases and J by 0 bases, leaving 12 bases between them. From germline, CDR1 is SNHLY and CDR2 FYNNEI. The CDR3 region has the DNA TGTGCCAGTTCGACAGAGGACTCTGGAAACACCATATATTTT. This codes for CASSTEDSGNTIYF. The full variable domain, in which reference TRBV2 and TRBJ1-3 provide the parts outside the CDR3, is EPEVTQTPSHQVTQMGQEVILRCVPISNHLYFYWYRQILGQKVEFLVSFYNNEISEKSEIFDDQFSVERPDGSNFTLKIRSTKLEDSAMYFCASSTEDSGNTIYFGEGSWLTVV.

This clonotype has only a few counts. J is TRBJ1-1 and V is TRBV7-6; D is undetermined. This CDR3 is built from 14 residues. Germline lookup yields CDR1 SGHVS and CDR2 FNYEAQ. Trimming took off 1 base at V and 1 base at J, with 7 bases between the two ends. The CDR3 nucleotides read TGTGCCAGCAGCTTAGTAGCATCGAACACTGAAGCTTTCTTT. Its protein product is CASSLVASNTEAFF.

This clonotype came up many times. This chain links TRBV20-1 with TRBJ2-3; D gene unclear. V shed 2 bases and J shed 2 bases, with 11 bases lying between them. This CDR3 region has 14 residues. CDR1 is DFQATT, CDR2 SNEGSKA, per germline (reference sequence). CDR3 bases: TGCAGTGCTAGAAGGAATTTGGTCACAGATACGCAGTATTTT. Translated, it gives CSARRNLVTDTQYF.

About this clonotype itself: Mismatch with germline at one junction end may stem from a read error. In DNA form, the CDR3 reads TGTGCCAGCAGCATAGCGGACTACGAGCAGTACTTC. Translating it yields CASSIADYEQYF. This chain links TRBV7-2 with TRBJ2-7; D might be TRBD2 (6 bases). The CDR3 length is 12 residues. Germline V CDR1 and CDR2: SGHTA, FQGNSA.

There are a few counts of this clonotype. The chain has TRBV28 and TRBJ2-7, with 9 positions matching TRBD2. The CDR3 runs to 13 residues. In germline, CDR1 is MDHEN, CDR2 SYDVKM. The junction had 8 bases not matched to a gene; V was cut back by 10 bases and J by 4 bases. The CDR3 here is CATTLAGAYEQYF. The CDR3 DNA follows: TGTGCCACCACATTAGCGGGAGCGTACGAGCAGTACTTC.